The T cell receptor beta chain described here comes from a study of siplizumab effects on memory and regulatory T cells. A remark on this clone: Its antigen is not known.

Study results and limitations: Relative to controls at roughly 28%, mappable alloreactive CD4+ clones exhibited a mean Treg-derived proportion of roughly 69% with siplizumab. Siplizumab brought about a significant reduction in alloreactive sequences traceable to unstimulated CD4+ memory cells. About 80-97% of proliferating CD4+ or CD8+ clones had no assignable naive or memory phenotype. Contribution to the alloresponse seemed major for naive T cells, which also seemed more diverse than memory cells.

The germline V gene encodes CDR1 SGHDT and CDR2 YYEEEE. This CDR3 comprises 15 residues. V was pared by 2 bases and J by 4 bases, with 5 bases of the junction left unmatched. Measured with immunoSEQ multiplex PCR; TCRdb has only the in-frame clones, and not every one. Altogether some 65,000 clones are present, about 90% being singletons, with the ten largest covering more than 1.5%. This TCR derives from a human donor in good health. The chain combines TRBV5-6 with TRBJ2-5; 10 nucleotides line up with TRBD1. Sequencing input: Tregs sorted from blood. CDR3 in amino acids: CASSFWDRGRETQYF. The CDR3 DNA reads TGTGCCAGCAGCTTTTGGGACAGGGGCCGAGAGACCCAGTACTTC.